The 24 T cell receptor beta chains listed next were all sequenced from one sample in a study of shared clonotypes between healthy human individuals. Using immunoSEQ multiplex PCR, the repertoire was profiled, and TCRdb retains in-frame clones only, with some absent. The data show 2,100,000 or so clones, under 97% seen once. Sequenced: naive CD4+ T cells sorted from blood. Subset here: CD45RA+ positively selected. Receptors originate from a man younger than 30 in good health.

The CDR3 nucleotides are TGTGCCAGCAGCTTGGTACAGGGAGGGACCGGGGAGCTGTTTTTT. Amino acids: CASSLVQGGTGELFF. V usage is TRBV5-4 and J usage is TRBJ2-2; tentatively, D is TRBD2 (7 bases). V was cut by 0 bases and J by 5 bases, with 11 bases left in between. There are 15 residues in the CDR3. CDR1 is SGHNT, CDR2 YYREEE, per germline (reference sequence).

The V and J genes are TRBV5-1 and TRBJ1-2; D uncertain. CDR1 is SGHRS, CDR2 YFSETQ, per germline. V lost 0 bases to trimming and J lost 6 bases, with 9 bases between them. CDR3 length: 13 residues. The chain's CDR3 is CASSLEGRHGYTF. Here the CDR3 DNA reads TGCGCCAGCAGCTTGGAGGGCAGGCATGGCTACACCTTC.

The chain carries TRBV6-5 and TRBJ2-5; D remains ambiguous. The V gene's germline CDR1 is MNHEY and CDR2 SVGAGI. V lost 6 bases to trimming and J lost 2 bases, with 4 bases between them. CDR3 length equals 11 residues. CDR3 nucleotide sequence: TGTGCCAGCAGAAAACAAGAGACCCAGTACTTC. Translated: CASRKQETQYF.

The rearrangement links TRBV5-4 to TRBJ1-1, with D hard to call. Looked up from germline, CDR1 is SGHNT and CDR2 is YYREEE (reference sequence). The V end was cut by 0 bases, the J end by 8 bases, with 11 bases between. The CDR3 is 13 residues long. This chain's CDR3 is CASSLAGVLEAFF. CDR3 DNA: TGTGCCAGCAGCTTGGCCGGGGTATTGGAAGCTTTCTTT. Full variable domain (outside the CDR3, taken from reference TRBV5-4 and TRBJ1-1): ETGVTQSPTHLIKTRGQQVTLRCSSQSGHNTVSWYQQALGQGPQFIFQYYREEENGRGNFPPRFSGLQFPNYSSELNVNALELDDSALYLCASSLAGVLEAFFGQGTRLTVV.

The rearrangement joins TRBV10-3 to TRBJ1-1; 9 positions agree with TRBD1. This CDR3 has 18 amino acids. Per germline, CDR1 ENHRY and CDR2 SYGVKD. V lost 6 bases, J lost 3 bases, and 17 bases stayed unmatched. CDR3 in DNA: TGTGCCATCAGGGCCTCTTCGGGGACAGGGAAGGGGCACACTGAAGCTTTCTTT. Amino acid sequence: CAIRASSGTGKGHTEAFF.

V usage is TRBV27 and J usage is TRBJ2-2, with 7 bases aligning to TRBD2. V shed 5 bases and J 5 bases; nucleotides not matched to a gene: 8. Germline CDR1 reads MNHEY; CDR2 reads SMNVEV (reference sequence). The CDR3 is 15 residues long. The CDR3 protein is CASSPRGRQTGELFF. The CDR3 DNA reads as TGTGCCAGCAGTCCGCGGGGGAGACAAACCGGGGAGCTGTTTTTT.

The genes are TRBV6-1 and TRBJ2-7; D not certain. Between the trimmed V and J ends, which lost 9 bases and 5 bases, there was a span of 17 bases. Looked up from germline, CDR1 is MNHNS and CDR2 is SASEGT. This CDR3 has 13 residues. In DNA, the CDR3 is TGTGCCAGTTACGCCCTGGCACCCCACGAGCAGTACTTC. Protein sequence: CASYALAPHEQYF.

The chain combines TRBV30 with TRBJ2-5; either TRBD1 or TRBD2 may fit D (5 bases each). Germline V gene lookup returns CDR1 GTSNPN and CDR2 SVGIG (reference sequence). The CDR3 extends over 14 amino acids. The germline V and J ends were trimmed by 4 bases and 2 bases, with 14 bases remaining between them. The CDR3 sequence is CAWNKPGSQETQYF. The CDR3 DNA reads TGTGCCTGGAACAAGCCAGGGAGTCAAGAGACCCAGTACTTC.

This sequence joins TRBV5-1 and TRBJ2-3, with D unclear. The CDR3 extends over 14 amino acids. Germline V CDR1 and CDR2: SGHRS, YFSETQ. V lost 4 bases to trimming and J lost 0 bases, with 9 bases between them. CDR3 nucleotides: TGCGCCAGCAGCCCCCAAACAAGCACAGATACGCAGTATTTT. This encodes CASSPQTSTDTQYF.

The V and J genes are TRBV2 and TRBJ2-2, with a weak D call TRBD1 (6 bases). V was clipped by 5 bases and J by 7 bases, with 8 bases between them. The CDR3 is 12 residues long. Per germline, CDR1 SNHLY and CDR2 FYNNEI. The CDR3 DNA is TGTGCCAGCAGTCAGGGGAACGGGGAGCTGTTTTTT. Its translation is CASSQGNGELFF.

The V call is TRBV7-2, the J call TRBJ2-7; D gene uncertain. V was clipped by 2 bases and J by 3 bases, with 11 bases between them. The length of the CDR3 is 14 residues. Germline values: CDR1 SGHTA, CDR2 FQGNSA. CDR3 coding DNA: TGTGCCAGCAGCTTAATCGGCAGCCTCTACGAGCAGTACTTC. The encoded protein is CASSLIGSLYEQYF.

The gene calls are TRBV28 and TRBJ2-7; tentatively, D is TRBD2 (5 bases). CDR1 is MDHEN and CDR2 is SYDVKM in the germline V gene. Deletions cut 3 bases from V and 3 bases from J, with 9 bases between. CDR3 size: 13 residues. The CDR3 bases are TGTGCCAGCAGTTTTGGCGAGGGCTACGAGCAGTACTTC. Protein sequence: CASSFGEGYEQYF.

V usage is TRBV27 and J usage is TRBJ2-5; D is unclear. The CDR3 totals 16 residues. Germline V gene sequence: CDR1 MNHEY, CDR2 SMNVEV (reference sequence). V shed 0 bases and J shed 4 bases, with 15 bases lying between them. The CDR3 coding sequence is TGTGCCAGCAGTTTATCGATGACCGTCGATGGAGAGACCCAGTACTTC. This sequence encodes CASSLSMTVDGETQYF.

This rearrangement joins TRBV6-5 to TRBJ2-1, with 7 nucleotides matching TRBD1. This CDR3 spans 15 amino acids. CDR1 MNHEY and CDR2 SVGAGI come from the germline V gene. J was trimmed by 7 bases and V by 0 bases; bases with no gene match: 6. CDR3 DNA: TGTGCCAGCAGTTACTCCGGGACAGTGACAAATGAGCAGTTCTTC. The encoded protein is CASSYSGTVTNEQFF.

About this clone itself: The same CDR3 also results from other DNA sequences found in this sample. This chain links TRBV9 with TRBJ2-7; D call uncertain. The germline V gene encodes CDR1 SGDLS and CDR2 YYNGEE. This CDR3 comprises 14 residues. V dropped 0 bases and J dropped 0 bases, with 7 bases sitting between them. CDR3 sequence (DNA): TGTGCCAGCAGCGTAGATGGTAGCTCCTACGAGCAGTACTTC. This gives the protein CASSVDGSSYEQYF. The full variable domain, in which reference TRBV9 and TRBJ2-7 provide the parts outside the CDR3, is DSGVTQTPKHLITATGQRVTLRCSPRSGDLSVYWYQQSLDQGLQFLIQYYNGEERAKGNILERFSAQQFPDLHSELNLSSLELGDSALYFCASSVDGSSYEQYFGPGTRLTVT.

The V and J genes are TRBV5-4 and TRBJ2-6; D is unclear. The length of the CDR3 is 14 residues. Germline V gene data show CDR1 as SGHNT and CDR2 as YYREEE (reference sequence). V was clipped by 4 bases and J by 1 base, with 6 bases between them. CDR3 DNA: TGTGCCAGCAGCCATCCGTCTGGGGCCAACGTCCTGACTTTC. Translating gives CASSHPSGANVLTF.

The chain has TRBV5-4 and TRBJ2-2; D uncertain. V lost 0 bases and J 8 bases, leaving 8 bases between the germline ends. The V gene's germline CDR1 is SGHNT and CDR2 YYREEE (reference sequence). This CDR3 comprises 13 residues. The CDR3 loop is CASSLASEGELFF. The DNA of the CDR3 is TGTGCCAGCAGCTTGGCTTCAGAGGGGGAGCTGTTTTTT.

The chain couples TRBV30 to TRBJ1-4; unclear D gene. CDR1 is GTSNPN and CDR2 is SVGIG in the germline V gene (reference sequence). With 3 bases removed from V and 8 bases from J, the gap between germline ends came to 13 bases. CDR3 length equals 13 residues. The CDR3 nucleotides are TGTGCCTGGAGCCTACTGGTAGGGGAAAAACTGTTTTTT. It translates to CAWSLLVGEKLFF.

The chain links TRBV25-1 to TRBJ2-7; D may be TRBD1 (5 bases). The germline CDR1 and CDR2 sequences are MGHDK and SYGVNS. V lost 0 bases and J 8 bases, leaving 17 bases between the germline ends. This CDR3 is built from 15 residues. The CDR3, as DNA: TGTGCCAGCAGTGAATACAGGGCCAAAGGTAACCAGCAGTACTTC. It yields the protein CASSEYRAKGNQQYF.

This chain connects TRBV25-1 to TRBJ1-3, with D possibly being TRBD1 (5 bases). Germline V gene data show CDR1 as MGHDK and CDR2 as SYGVNS. The CDR3 sequence is 15 residues long. The V end lost 5 bases, the J end lost 0 bases, and 11 bases lay between the germline ends. The CDR3 loop is CASSRRTPSGNTIYF. CDR3 bases: TGTGCCAGCAGTCGAAGGACACCCTCTGGAAACACCATATATTTT.

This chain connects TRBV27 to TRBJ1-1, with D unresolved. The V end was cut by 0 bases, the J end by 3 bases, with 8 bases between. Germline CDR1 and CDR2: MNHEY and SMNVEV (reference sequence). The CDR3 extends over 14 amino acids. CDR3 sequence: CASSLSVGYTEAFF. The CDR3 DNA reads as TGTGCCAGCAGTTTATCGGTCGGTTACACTGAAGCTTTCTTT.

J is TRBJ1-6 and V is TRBV7-9; D might be TRBD1 (5 bases). V was trimmed by 5 bases and J by 9 bases, leaving 14 bases between them. Germline CDR1 is SEHNR and CDR2 is FQNEAQ (reference sequence). This CDR3 has 14 residues. CDR3 DNA: TGTGCCAGCAGCCAACAGACAGTGCTTTCACCCCTCCACTTT. As protein: CASSQQTVLSPLHF. Full variable domain (rest looked up from reference TRBV7-9 and TRBJ1-6): DTGVSQNPRHKITKRGQNVTFRCDPISEHNRLYWYRQTLGQGPEFLTYFQNEAQLEKSRLLSDRFSAERPKGSFSTLEIQRTEQGDSAMYLCASSQQTVLSPLHFGNGTRLTVT.

This rearrangement joins TRBV29-1 to TRBJ2-1; 8 bases line up with TRBD2. Germline CDR1 and CDR2: SQVTM and ANQGSEA. There are 14 residues in the CDR3. Trimming at V came to 7 bases and at J to 3 bases, leaving 8 bases not matched to a gene. CDR3 sequence (DNA): TGCAGCGCCCTTGGGCTAGCGGGCTACAATGAGCAGTTCTTC. Translating gives CSALGLAGYNEQFF.

V is TRBV30 and J is TRBJ1-2; the D is unclear. The germline gives CDR1 GTSNPN, CDR2 SVGIG (reference sequence). V gave up 5 bases and J gave up 2 bases, with 9 bases separating them. This CDR3 region has 12 residues. The DNA for the CDR3 is TGTGCCTGGGTGGACGACAACTATGGCTACACCTTC. It specifies CAWVDDNYGYTF.